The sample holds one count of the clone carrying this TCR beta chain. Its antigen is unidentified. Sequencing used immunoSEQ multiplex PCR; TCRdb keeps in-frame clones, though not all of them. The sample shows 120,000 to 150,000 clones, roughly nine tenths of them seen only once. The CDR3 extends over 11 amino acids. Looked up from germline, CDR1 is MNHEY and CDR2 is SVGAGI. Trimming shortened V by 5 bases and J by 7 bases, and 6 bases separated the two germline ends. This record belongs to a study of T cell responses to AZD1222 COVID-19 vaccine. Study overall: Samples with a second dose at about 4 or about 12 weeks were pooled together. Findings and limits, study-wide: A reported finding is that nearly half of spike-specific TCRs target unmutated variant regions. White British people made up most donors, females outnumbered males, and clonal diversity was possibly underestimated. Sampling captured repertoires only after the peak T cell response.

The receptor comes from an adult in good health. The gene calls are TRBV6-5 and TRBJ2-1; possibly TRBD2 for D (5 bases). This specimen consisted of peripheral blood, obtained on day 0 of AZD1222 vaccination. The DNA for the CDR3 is TGTGCCAGCAGTAGGGAGAATGAGCAGTTCTTC. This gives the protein CASSRENEQFF.